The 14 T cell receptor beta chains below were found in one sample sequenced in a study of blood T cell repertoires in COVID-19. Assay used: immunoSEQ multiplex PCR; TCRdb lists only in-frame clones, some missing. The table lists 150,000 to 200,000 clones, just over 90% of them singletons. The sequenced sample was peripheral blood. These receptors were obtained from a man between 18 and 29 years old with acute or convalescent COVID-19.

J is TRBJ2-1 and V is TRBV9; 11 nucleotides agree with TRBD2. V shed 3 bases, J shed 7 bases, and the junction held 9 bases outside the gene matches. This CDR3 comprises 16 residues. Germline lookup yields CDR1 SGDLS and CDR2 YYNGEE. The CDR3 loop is CASSAQTSGRKNEQFF. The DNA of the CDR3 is TGTGCCAGCAGCGCCCAAACTAGCGGGAGAAAGAATGAGCAGTTCTTC.

CDR3 bases: TGTGCCACCAGTGTCAGCGACTATGGCTACACCTTC. Protein product: CATSVSDYGYTF. The V gene is TRBV24-1, the J gene TRBJ1-2; D gene ambiguous. The CDR3 has 12 residues. Germline lookup yields CDR1 KGHDR and CDR2 SFDVKD. V was cut by 5 bases and J by 3 bases, with 6 bases left in between.

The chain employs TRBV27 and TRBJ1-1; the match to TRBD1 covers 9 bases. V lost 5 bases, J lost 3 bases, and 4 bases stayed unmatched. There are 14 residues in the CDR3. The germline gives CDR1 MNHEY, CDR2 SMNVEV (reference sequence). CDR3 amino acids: CASSVGQGYTEAFF. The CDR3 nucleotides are TGTGCCAGCAGTGTGGGACAGGGTTACACTGAAGCTTTCTTT.

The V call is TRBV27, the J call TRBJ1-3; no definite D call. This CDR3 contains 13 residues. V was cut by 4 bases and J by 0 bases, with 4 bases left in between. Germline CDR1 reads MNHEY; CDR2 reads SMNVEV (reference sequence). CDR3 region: CASSSYSGNTIYF. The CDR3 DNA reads TGTGCCAGCAGTTCTTACTCTGGAAACACCATATATTTT.

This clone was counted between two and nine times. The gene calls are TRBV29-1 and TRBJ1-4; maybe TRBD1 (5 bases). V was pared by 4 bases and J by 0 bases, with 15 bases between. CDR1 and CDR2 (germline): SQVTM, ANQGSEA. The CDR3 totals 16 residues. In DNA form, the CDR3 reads TGCAGCGTTGCCCCCCAGGGCTGGGCAACTAATGAAAAACTGTTTTTT. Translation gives CSVAPQGWATNEKLFF.

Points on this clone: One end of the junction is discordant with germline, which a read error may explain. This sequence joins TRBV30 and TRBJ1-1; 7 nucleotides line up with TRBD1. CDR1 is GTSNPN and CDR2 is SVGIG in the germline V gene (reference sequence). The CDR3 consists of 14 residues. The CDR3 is CAWSSGQAAQEGGF. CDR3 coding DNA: TGTGCCTGGAGTAGCGGACAGGCGGCTCAAGAGGGTGGCTTT.

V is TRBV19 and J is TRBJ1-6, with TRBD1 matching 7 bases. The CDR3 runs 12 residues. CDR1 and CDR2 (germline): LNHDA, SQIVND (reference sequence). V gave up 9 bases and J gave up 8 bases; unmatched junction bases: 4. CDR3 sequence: CASKQGYSPLHF. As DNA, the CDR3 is TGTGCCAGCAAACAGGGGTATTCACCCCTCCACTTT.

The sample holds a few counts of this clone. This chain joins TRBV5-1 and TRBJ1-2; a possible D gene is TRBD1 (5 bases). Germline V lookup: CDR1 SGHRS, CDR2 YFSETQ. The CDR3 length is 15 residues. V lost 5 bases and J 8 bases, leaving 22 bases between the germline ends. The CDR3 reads CASSPEPGVPMGYTF. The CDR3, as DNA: TGCGCCAGCAGTCCCGAACCGGGGGTCCCTATGGGCTACACCTTC. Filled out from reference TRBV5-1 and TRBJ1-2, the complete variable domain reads KAGVTQTPRYLIKTRGQQVTLSCSPISGHRSVSWYQQTPGQGLQFLFEYFSETQRNKGNFPGRFSGRQFSNSRSEMNVSTLELGDSALYLCASSPEPGVPMGYTFGSGTRLTVV.

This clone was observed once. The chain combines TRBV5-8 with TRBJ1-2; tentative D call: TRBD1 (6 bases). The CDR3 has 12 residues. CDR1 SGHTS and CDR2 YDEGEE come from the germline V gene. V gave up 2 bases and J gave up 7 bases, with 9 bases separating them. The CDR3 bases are TGTGCCAGCAGCTTCAACAGGGCTGGCTACACCTTC. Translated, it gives CASSFNRAGYTF.

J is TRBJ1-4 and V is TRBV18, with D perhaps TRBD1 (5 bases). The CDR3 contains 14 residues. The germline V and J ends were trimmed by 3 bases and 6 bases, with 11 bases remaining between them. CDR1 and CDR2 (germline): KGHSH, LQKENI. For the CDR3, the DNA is TGTGCCAGCTCACCGGGACTGTGGTATGAAAAACTGTTTTTT. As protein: CASSPGLWYEKLFF.

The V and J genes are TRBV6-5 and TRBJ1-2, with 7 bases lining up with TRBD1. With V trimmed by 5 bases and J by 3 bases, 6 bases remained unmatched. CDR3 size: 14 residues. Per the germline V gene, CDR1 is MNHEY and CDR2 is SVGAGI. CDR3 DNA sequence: TGTGCCAGCAGTCCCCCGGGACAGCACTATGGCTACACCTTC. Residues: CASSPPGQHYGYTF.

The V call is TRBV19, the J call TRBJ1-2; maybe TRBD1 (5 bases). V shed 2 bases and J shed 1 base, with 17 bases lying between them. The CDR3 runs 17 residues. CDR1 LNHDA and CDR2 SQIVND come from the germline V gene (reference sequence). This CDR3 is CASSILFDRANNYGYTF. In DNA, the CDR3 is TGTGCCAGTAGTATACTCTTCGACAGAGCGAATAACTATGGCTACACCTTC.

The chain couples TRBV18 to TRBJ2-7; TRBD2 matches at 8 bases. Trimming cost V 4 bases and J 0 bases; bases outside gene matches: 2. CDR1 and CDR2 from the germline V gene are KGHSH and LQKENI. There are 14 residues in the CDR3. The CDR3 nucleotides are TGTGCCAGCTCACGGGGGACTAGCTCCTACGAGCAGTACTTC. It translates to CASSRGTSSYEQYF.

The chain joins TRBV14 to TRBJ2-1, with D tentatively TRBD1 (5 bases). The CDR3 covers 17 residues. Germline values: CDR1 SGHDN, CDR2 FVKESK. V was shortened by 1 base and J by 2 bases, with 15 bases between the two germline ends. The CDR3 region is CASSQGPPGNPYNEQFF. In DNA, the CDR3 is TGTGCCAGCAGCCAAGGACCCCCAGGGAATCCCTACAATGAGCAGTTCTTC.